This record concerns one T cell receptor (beta chain) sequence. The antigen is undetermined. The data were produced by immunoSEQ multiplex PCR, yet TCRdb's version contains in-frame clones alone and is incomplete. The sample contains about 74,000 clones, 80% of which appear only once. The sample is drawn from a study of T cell clones after liver transplantation. Study background: TCRbeta sequencing after a pre-transplant mixed lymphocyte reaction identified graft-donor-reactive clones, later tracked in post-transplant blood. Draws occurred before transplant, before withdrawal, and after complete or failed withdrawal.

CDR1 is MRHNA, CDR2 SNTAGT, per germline. There are 15 residues in the CDR3. The V end lost 5 bases, the J end lost 0 bases, and 11 bases lay between the germline ends. Findings and limits, study-wide: Conclusions were preliminary, with small, heterogeneous patient groups. A significant post-transplant drop in circulating graft-donor-reactive CD4 TCRbeta sequences occurred in most of the 8 subjects.

Sequences were derived from CD4+ T cells from blood, sampled before liver transplant. The rearrangement links TRBV6-4 to TRBJ2-1; no reliable D call. This clonotype was obtained from a human donor who received a liver transplant. CDR3: CASSPFMSSYNEQFF. The DNA of the CDR3 is TGTGCCAGCAGTCCTTTCATGAGCTCCTACAATGAGCAGTTCTTC.